What follows are 30 T cell receptor beta chains derived from one specimen sequenced in a study of T cells in Graves' hyperthyroidism and ophthalmopathy. Template material for amplifying TCR beta CDR3 regions consisted of RNA transcripts. A set of HTBI primers served as the primers for a first-round RT-PCR of the TCR CDR3. TCRdb used MiXCR to reprocess the multiplex PCR reads, holding one entry per CDR3 protein. This sample has approximately 100,000 distinct CDR3 sequences; roughly 39% occur once, and the top ten carry about 9.4%. Sequences were obtained from peripheral blood or thyroid tissue (not recorded which). The receptors stem from a woman younger than 45 with Graves' hyperthyroidism.

V usage is TRBV29-1 and J usage is TRBJ2-2; no definite D call. V lost 4 bases and J lost 1, with 10 bases in between. Germline lookup yields CDR1 SQVTM and CDR2 ANQGSEA. This CDR3 spans 14 amino acids. The CDR3 protein is CSVGQSLNTGELFF. In nucleotides, the CDR3 is TGCAGCGTTGGGCAGAGTTTGAACACCGGGGAGCTGTTTTTT.

This clonotype came up many times. V gene TRBV7-8 combines with J gene TRBJ1-5; maybe TRBD1 (5 bases). Germline-derived CDR1 and CDR2 are SGHVS and FQNEAQ. Trimming cost V 5 bases and J 6 bases, with 17 bases left between them. The CDR3 covers 15 residues. The CDR3 loop reads CASSPPPGVVQPQHF. The CDR3 nucleotides read TGTGCCAGCAGCCCCCCCCCGGGGGTGGTTCAGCCCCAGCATTTT. The full variable domain, with the rest looked up from reference TRBV7-8 and TRBJ1-5, is GAGVSQSPRYKVAKRGQDVALRCDPISGHVSLFWYQQALGQGPEFLTYFQNEAQLDKSGLPSDRFFAERPEGSVSTLKIQRTQQEDSAVYLCASSPPPGVVQPQHFGDGTRLSIL.

This clonotype was detected many times. J is TRBJ1-2 and V is TRBV6-2 or TRBV6-3, with D possibly TRBD1 on 6 matching bases. Germline assignment: CDR1 MNHEY and CDR2 SVGEGT. The CDR3 covers 12 residues. V shed 6 bases and J shed 5 bases, with 10 bases lying between them. CDR3 bases: TGTGCCAGCAGGACCGGGACATATGGCTACACCTTC. Translated, it gives CASRTGTYGYTF.

There are many counts of this clonotype. The rearrangement uses TRBV5-6 and TRBJ2-7; D is perhaps TRBD2 (5 bases). CDR1 SGHDT and CDR2 YYEEEE come from the germline V gene. Trimming took off 4 bases at V and 0 bases at J, with 11 bases between the two ends. The CDR3 has 14 residues. CDR3 residues: CASSPVASSYEQYF. In nucleotides, the CDR3 is TGTGCCAGCAGCCCCGTAGCGAGCTCCTACGAGCAGTACTTC.

The sample holds many counts of this clonotype. The V gene is TRBV5-1, the J gene TRBJ2-7, with no clear D. This CDR3 contains 12 residues. Trimming took 1 base from V and 6 from J, leaving 8 bases between them. Per germline, CDR1 SGHRS and CDR2 YFSETQ. The CDR3 region is CASSLKGLEQYF. The CDR3 DNA sequence: TGCGCCAGCAGCTTGAAAGGTCTCGAGCAGTACTTC.

This clonotype was recorded many times. The chain uses TRBV12-3 or TRBV12-4 and TRBJ1-4, with 8 bases lining up with TRBD1. The CDR3 runs to 14 residues. The V segment lost 5 bases and the J segment 5 bases; nucleotides outside the gene matches: 4. CDR3 sequence: CASSNRGGNEKLFF. DNA of the CDR3: TGTGCCAGCAGTAACAGGGGGGGGAATGAAAAACTGTTTTTT.

This clonotype was counted many times. The J gene is TRBJ1-4, the V gene TRBV20-1; D uncertain. CDR3 length: 10 residues. CDR1 DFQATT and CDR2 SNEGSKA come from the germline V gene (reference sequence). V lost 6 bases and J 14 bases, leaving 13 bases between the germline ends. CDR3 DNA: TGCAGTGCGTGGGCACAAGGGCTGTTTTTT. It translates to CSAWAQGLFF.

The V gene is TRBV2, the J gene TRBJ1-2; TRBD1 matches at 7 bases. The junction had 10 bases not matched to a gene; V was cut back by 8 bases and J by 4 bases. Germline lookup yields CDR1 SNHLY and CDR2 FYNNEI. The CDR3 sequence is 14 residues long. CDR3 protein: CASHRDSDIYGYTF. The CDR3 DNA is TGTGCCAGCCACCGGGACAGTGATATCTATGGCTACACCTTC.

Relative to its sample, this clonotype is medium-sized. CDR3 amino acids: CASSLSRGAGQPQHF. The CDR3 coding sequence is TGTGCCAGCAGCTTAAGTAGGGGCGCTGGACAGCCCCAGCATTTT. The chain uses TRBV13 and TRBJ1-5; D possibly corresponds to TRBD1 (5 bases). There are 15 residues in the CDR3. CDR1 is PRHDT, CDR2 FYEKMQ, per germline (reference sequence). Deletions cut 2 bases from V and 7 bases from J, with 15 bases between.

Worth noting for this clonotype: An end of the junction does not agree with germline; a read error may underlie this. The chain joins TRBV7-9 to TRBJ1-6; D uncertain. The CDR3 covers 14 residues. Germline CDR1 is SEHNR and CDR2 is FQNEAQ (reference sequence). The CDR3 loop is CAGSTTALMAPLHF. In DNA, the CDR3 is TGTGCCGGCAGCACCACAGCCCTGATGGCACCCCTCCACTTT.

This clonotype was seen ten or more times. The genes are TRBV4-2 and TRBJ2-7; D tentatively reads TRBD1 or TRBD2 (5 bases each). V lost 3 bases and J lost 5, with 8 bases in between. CDR1 and CDR2 (germline): LGHNA, YNFKEQ. The length of the CDR3 is 12 residues. The CDR3: CASSHGTDEQYF. The CDR3 DNA reads TGTGCCAGCAGCCACGGGACCGACGAGCAGTACTTC.

This clonotype came up once. With a much larger clone just one base away, this may be a read error. The V and J genes are TRBV28 and TRBJ2-5, with TRBD2 matching 11 bases. The CDR3 has 17 amino acids. Per germline, CDR1 MDHEN and CDR2 SYDVKM. The CDR3 reads CTSRSSGRRRFGETQYF. CDR3 DNA: TGTACCAGCAGGTCTAGCGGGAGGAGGAGGTTTGGGGAGACCCAGTACTTC.

The J gene is TRBJ2-5, the V gene TRBV7-9; the match to TRBD2 covers 12 bases. The J call may be mistaken, given a closer DNA end match to TRBJ2-7. The germline V gene encodes CDR1 SEHNR and CDR2 FQNEAQ (reference sequence). CDR3 size: 16 residues. The CDR3 DNA is TGTGCCAGCAGCTCGAAGACTAGCGGGAGTTACTACGAGCAGTACTTC. It codes for CASSSKTSGSYYEQYF.

This clonotype was seen many times. The chain uses TRBV7-9 and TRBJ2-5, with D unresolved. Looked up from germline, CDR1 is SEHNR and CDR2 is FQNEAQ (reference sequence). This CDR3 comprises 12 residues. The germline V and J ends were trimmed by 2 bases and 3 bases, with 4 bases remaining between them. CDR3 residues: CASSLIEETQYF. CDR3 bases: TGTGCCAGCAGCTTAATTGAAGAGACCCAGTACTTC.

CDR3 nucleotides: TGCAGTGCTCCTACCCCACGACAGGGTTGGTACTTC. This encodes CSAPTPRQGWYF. The V call is TRBV20-1, the J call TRBJ2-7; 7 bases line up with TRBD1. This CDR3 has 12 amino acids. Germline V gives CDR1 DFQATT, CDR2 SNEGSKA (reference sequence). The V and J ends lost 5 bases and 12 bases, in that order; junction bases with no gene match: 13.

This chain uses TRBV7-2 with TRBJ2-5; 13 nucleotides match TRBD2. The CDR3 covers 17 residues. The V segment lost 5 bases and the J segment 5 bases; nucleotides outside the gene matches: 11. Germline V gene lookup returns CDR1 SGHTA and CDR2 FQGNSA. The CDR3 loop reads CASSPRTSGRRRETQYF. DNA for the CDR3: TGTGCCAGCAGCCCCCGGACTAGCGGGAGAAGGCGGGAGACCCAGTACTTC. Combining the CDR3 with reference TRBV7-2 and TRBJ2-5 gives the whole variable domain GAGVSQSPSNKVTEKGKDVELRCDPISGHTALYWYRQSLGQGLEFLIYFQGNSAPDKSGLPSDRFSAERTGGSVSTLTIQRTQQEDSAVYLCASSPRTSGRRRETQYFGPGTRLLVL.

This clonotype appeared many times. V usage is TRBV7-9 and J usage is TRBJ2-5; TRBD2 matches at 9 bases. The CDR3 has 17 residues. CDR1 and CDR2 from the germline V gene are SEHNR and FQNEAQ (reference sequence). V shed 5 bases, J shed 4 bases, and the junction held 14 bases outside the gene matches. The DNA of the CDR3 is TGTGCCAGCAGCCCGCCTAGCGGGGAGGACTCTGGAGAGACCCAGTACTTC. Translated: CASSPPSGEDSGETQYF.

This clonotype was picked up many times. The J gene is TRBJ2-2, the V gene TRBV19; TRBD2 agrees at 11 bases. The junction had 7 bases not matched to a gene; V was cut back by 3 bases and J by 7 bases. Germline V gene data show CDR1 as LNHDA and CDR2 as SQIVND (reference sequence). The CDR3 is 16 residues long. The CDR3 nucleotides are TGTGCCAGTAGTATGATAGCGGGAGGGCTCGGCGGGGAGCTGTTTTTT. It specifies CASSMIAGGLGGELFF.

This clonotype was detected ten times or more. V usage is TRBV27 and J usage is TRBJ2-7; 7 bases match TRBD2. V shed 6 bases, J shed 7 bases, and the junction held 9 bases outside the gene matches. The CDR3 has 13 amino acids. Germline V gene sequence: CDR1 MNHEY, CDR2 SMNVEV (reference sequence). CDR3: CASRIGGSGEQYF. The CDR3, as DNA: TGTGCCAGCAGGATAGGCGGGAGTGGTGAGCAGTACTTC.

This clonotype was counted only a few times. V is TRBV6-1 and J is TRBJ1-2; D is perhaps TRBD1 (6 bases). Germline V lookup: CDR1 MNHNS, CDR2 SASEGT. The V gene lost 11 bases and the J gene lost 6 bases, with 16 bases spanning the gap. The CDR3 length is 12 residues. The CDR3 DNA follows: TGTGCCGGGGGGGGGTACAGGGATGGCTACACCTTC. This sequence encodes CAGGGYRDGYTF.

The chain recombines TRBV7-9 with TRBJ1-4; D call uncertain. CDR1 is SEHNR, CDR2 FQNEAQ, per germline (reference sequence). The V end was cut by 10 bases, the J end by 0 bases, with 9 bases between. The CDR3 extends over 13 amino acids. The CDR3: CATKGATNEKLFF. The DNA for the CDR3 is TGTGCCACCAAGGGTGCAACTAATGAAAAACTGTTTTTT.

This clonotype was observed many times. The rearrangement joins TRBV7-9 to TRBJ2-7; 7 bases fit TRBD2. The CDR3 spans 16 residues. Germline lookup yields CDR1 SEHNR and CDR2 FQNEAQ (reference sequence). The V segment lost 4 bases and the J segment 1 base; nucleotides outside the gene matches: 10. Here the CDR3 DNA reads TGTGCCAGCAGCTCCCCTGGGGCGGGAGCTTCCTACGAGCAGTACTTC. Its translation: CASSSPGAGASYEQYF.

This clonotype was counted a single time. The chain links TRBV7-2 to TRBJ2-2, with 8 bases that match TRBD2. The trim removed 5 bases at V and 4 bases at J, leaving 6 bases unmatched. The CDR3 runs 15 residues. CDR1 is SGHTA and CDR2 is FQGNSA in the germline V gene. The CDR3, as DNA: TGTGCCAGCAGCCTTAGCGGGGACGTCACCGGGGAGCTGTTTTTT. Translating it yields CASSLSGDVTGELFF.

This clonotype was recorded many times. The chain links TRBV7-2 to TRBJ1-1; D gene ambiguous. Germline values: CDR1 SGHTA, CDR2 FQGNSA. This CDR3 contains 13 residues. The V end lost 0 bases, the J end lost 7 bases, and 9 bases lay between the germline ends. In DNA, the CDR3 is TGTGCCAGCAGCTTAGCAGTAGGACTTGAAGCTTTCTTT. It codes for CASSLAVGLEAFF.

This clonotype was found many times. The V call is TRBV11-2, the J call TRBJ2-3; TRBD1 agrees at 7 bases. Germline trimming cut 5 bases from V and 6 bases from J; bases unmatched to any gene: 5. Germline CDR1 is SGHAT and CDR2 is FQNNGV. This CDR3 has 13 amino acids. The CDR3 here is CASSQDRADTQYF. In DNA form, the CDR3 reads TGTGCCAGCAGCCAAGACAGGGCGGATACGCAGTATTTT.

The chain carries TRBV12-3 or TRBV12-4 and TRBJ2-7, with 10 positions matching TRBD1. The CDR3 runs to 14 residues. V shed 3 bases, J shed 6 bases, and the junction held 5 bases outside the gene matches. In DNA, the CDR3 is TGTGCCAGCAGTTTGGGACAGGGGATGGGCGAGCAGTACTTC. It translates to CASSLGQGMGEQYF.

This clonotype was seen many times. The V call is TRBV6-5, the J call TRBJ1-5; possible D gene TRBD1, 5 bases. The germline V gene encodes CDR1 MNHEY and CDR2 SVGAGI. Deletions cut 2 bases from V and 4 bases from J, with 9 bases between. The CDR3 has 14 residues. CDR3 residues: CASSYIGANQPQHF. CDR3 DNA sequence: TGTGCCAGCAGTTACATAGGGGCGAATCAGCCCCAGCATTTT.

Note on this clonotype: One end of the junction does not line up with germline, which may come from a read error. The chain uses TRBV7-9 and TRBJ1-2; 7 bases align to TRBD1. In germline, CDR1 is SEHNR, CDR2 FQNEAQ (reference sequence). CDR3 size: 14 residues. CDR3 loop: CASSVSGTADGYTF. CDR3 DNA: TGCGCCAGCAGCGTCTCCGGGACAGCTGATGGCTACACCTTC.

There are many counts of this clonotype. V usage is TRBV12-3 or TRBV12-4 and J usage is TRBJ1-6; D is unclear. V lost 7 bases and J 2 bases, leaving 12 bases between the germline ends. The CDR3 has 15 amino acids. The CDR3 loop is CASTFGRAYNSPLHF. CDR3 DNA sequence: TGTGCCAGCACCTTTGGGAGGGCCTATAATTCACCCCTCCACTTT.

J is TRBJ2-7 and V is TRBV5-1; 10 bases align to TRBD1. The CDR3 is 15 amino acids. Germline assignment: CDR1 SGHRS and CDR2 YFSETQ. V lost 2 bases and J lost 7; bases outside the gene matches: 9. In DNA, the CDR3 is TGCGCCAGCAGCTTCGGGACAGGGGATTACGAGGAGCAGTACTTC. Translating it yields CASSFGTGDYEEQYF.